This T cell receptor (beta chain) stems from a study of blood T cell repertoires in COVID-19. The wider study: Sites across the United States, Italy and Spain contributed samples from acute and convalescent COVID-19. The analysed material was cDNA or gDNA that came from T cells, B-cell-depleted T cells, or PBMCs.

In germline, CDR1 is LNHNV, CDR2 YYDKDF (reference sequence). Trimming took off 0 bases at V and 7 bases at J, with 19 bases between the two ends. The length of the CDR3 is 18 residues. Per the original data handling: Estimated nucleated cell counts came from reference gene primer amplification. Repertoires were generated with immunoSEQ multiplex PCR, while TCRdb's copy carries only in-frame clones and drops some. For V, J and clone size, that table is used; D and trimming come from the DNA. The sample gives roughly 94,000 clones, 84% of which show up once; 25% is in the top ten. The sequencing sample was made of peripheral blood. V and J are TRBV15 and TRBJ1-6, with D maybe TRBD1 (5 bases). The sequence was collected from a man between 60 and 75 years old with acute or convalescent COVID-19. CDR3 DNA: TGTGCCACCAGCAGAGATCAGGAACAGGCTCTTACCAATTCACCCCTCCACTTT. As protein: CATSRDQEQALTNSPLHF.